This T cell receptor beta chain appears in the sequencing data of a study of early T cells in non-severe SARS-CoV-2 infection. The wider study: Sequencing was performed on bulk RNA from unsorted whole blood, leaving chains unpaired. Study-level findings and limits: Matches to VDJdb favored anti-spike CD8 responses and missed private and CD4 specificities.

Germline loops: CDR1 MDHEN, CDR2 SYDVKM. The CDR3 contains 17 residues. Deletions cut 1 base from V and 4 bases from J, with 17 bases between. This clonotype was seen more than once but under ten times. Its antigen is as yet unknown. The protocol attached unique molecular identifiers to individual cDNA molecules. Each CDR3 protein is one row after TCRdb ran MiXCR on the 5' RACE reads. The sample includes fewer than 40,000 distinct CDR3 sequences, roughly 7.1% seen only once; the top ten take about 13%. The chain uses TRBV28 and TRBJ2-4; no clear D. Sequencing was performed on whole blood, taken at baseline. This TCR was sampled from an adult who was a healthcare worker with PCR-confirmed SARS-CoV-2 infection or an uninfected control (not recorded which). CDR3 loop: CASSLSPYVYTKNIQYF. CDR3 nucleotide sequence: TGTGCCAGCAGTTTATCTCCGTATGTCTACACGAAAAACATTCAGTACTTC.